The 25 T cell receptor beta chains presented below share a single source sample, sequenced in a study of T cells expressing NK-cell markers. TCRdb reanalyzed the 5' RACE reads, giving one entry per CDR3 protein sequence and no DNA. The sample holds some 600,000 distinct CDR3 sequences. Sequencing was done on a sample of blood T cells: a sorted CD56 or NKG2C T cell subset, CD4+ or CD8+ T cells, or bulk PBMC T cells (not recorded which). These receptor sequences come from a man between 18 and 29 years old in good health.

The CDR3 is CAISESPRGENIQYF. This chain uses TRBV10-3 with TRBJ2-4; TCRdb picks TRBD1, but there is no DNA to check that call. Germline lookup yields CDR1 ENHRY and CDR2 SYGVKD. The CDR3 sequence is 15 residues long.

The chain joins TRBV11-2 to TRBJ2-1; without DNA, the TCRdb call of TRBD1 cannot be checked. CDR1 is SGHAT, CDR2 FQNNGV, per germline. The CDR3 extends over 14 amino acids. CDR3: CASSPRGAFGEQFF.

The CDR3 reads CASSSTGLAGGRDEQFF. V is TRBV7-2 and J is TRBJ2-1; as DNA is missing, the TRBD2 call by TCRdb cannot be tested. The CDR3 length is 17 residues. Germline V CDR1 and CDR2: SGHTA, FQGNSA.

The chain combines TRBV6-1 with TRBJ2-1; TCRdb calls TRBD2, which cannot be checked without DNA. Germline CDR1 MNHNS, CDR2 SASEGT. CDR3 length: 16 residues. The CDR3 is CASSASGGDVRDEQFF.

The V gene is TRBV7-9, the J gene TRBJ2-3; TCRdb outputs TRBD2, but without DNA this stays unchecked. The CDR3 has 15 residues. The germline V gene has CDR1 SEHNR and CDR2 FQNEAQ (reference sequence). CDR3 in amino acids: CASGNSGRDTDTQYF.

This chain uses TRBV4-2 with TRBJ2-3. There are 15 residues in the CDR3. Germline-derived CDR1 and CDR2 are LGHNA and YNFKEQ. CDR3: CASSQGDGNTDTQYF.

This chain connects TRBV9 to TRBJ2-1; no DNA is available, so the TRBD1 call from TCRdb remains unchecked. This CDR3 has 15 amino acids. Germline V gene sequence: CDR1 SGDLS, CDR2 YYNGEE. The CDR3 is CASSVGARFSDEQFF.

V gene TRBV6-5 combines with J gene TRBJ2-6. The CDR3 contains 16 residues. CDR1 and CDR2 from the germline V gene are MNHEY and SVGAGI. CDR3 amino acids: CASSSSLGSGANVLTF.

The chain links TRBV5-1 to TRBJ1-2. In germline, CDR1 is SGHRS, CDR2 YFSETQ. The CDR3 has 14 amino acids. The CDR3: CASSLEEVNYGYTF.

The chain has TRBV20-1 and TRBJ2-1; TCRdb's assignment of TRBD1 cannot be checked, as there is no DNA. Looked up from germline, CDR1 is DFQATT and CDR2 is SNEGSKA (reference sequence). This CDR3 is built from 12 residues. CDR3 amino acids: CSGTRGDGEQFF.

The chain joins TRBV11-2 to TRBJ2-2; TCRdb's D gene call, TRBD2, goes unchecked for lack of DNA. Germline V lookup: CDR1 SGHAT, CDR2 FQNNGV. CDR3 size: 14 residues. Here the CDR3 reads CASSQDYHTGELFF.

The CDR3 spells CSASGLGTDTQYF. This rearrangement joins TRBV20-1 to TRBJ2-3. The germline V gene has CDR1 DFQATT and CDR2 SNEGSKA (reference sequence). The CDR3 covers 13 residues.

This CDR3 is CASKDVLLIYEQYF. This chain joins TRBV6-2 or TRBV6-3 and TRBJ2-7. CDR1 is MNHEY and CDR2 is SVGEGT in the germline V gene. The CDR3 consists of 14 residues.

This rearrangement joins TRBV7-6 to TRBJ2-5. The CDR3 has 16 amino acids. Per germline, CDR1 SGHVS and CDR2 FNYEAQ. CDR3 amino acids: CASSLFTGNPEETQYF.

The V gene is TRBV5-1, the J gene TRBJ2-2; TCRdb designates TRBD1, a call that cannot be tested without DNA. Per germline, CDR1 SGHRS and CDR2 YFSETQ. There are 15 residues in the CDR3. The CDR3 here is CASSLGGHSTGELFF.

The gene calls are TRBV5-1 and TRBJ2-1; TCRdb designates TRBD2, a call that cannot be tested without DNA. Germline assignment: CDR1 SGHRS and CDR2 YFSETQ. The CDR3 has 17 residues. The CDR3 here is CASSLFGLAGGGNEQFF.

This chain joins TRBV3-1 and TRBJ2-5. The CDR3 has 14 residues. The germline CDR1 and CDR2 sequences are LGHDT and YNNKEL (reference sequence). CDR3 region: CASSQYGGQETQYF.

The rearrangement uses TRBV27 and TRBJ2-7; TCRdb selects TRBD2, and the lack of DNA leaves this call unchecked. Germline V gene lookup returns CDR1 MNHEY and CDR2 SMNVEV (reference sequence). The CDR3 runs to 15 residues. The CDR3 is CASSDLGGSLNEQYF.

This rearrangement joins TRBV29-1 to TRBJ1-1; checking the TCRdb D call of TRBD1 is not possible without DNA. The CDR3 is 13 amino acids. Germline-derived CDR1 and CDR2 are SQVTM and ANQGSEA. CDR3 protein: CSGGRGVNTEAFF. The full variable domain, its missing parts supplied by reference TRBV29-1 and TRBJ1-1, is SAVISQKPSRDICQRGTSLTIQCQVDSQVTMMFWYRQQPGQSLTLIATANQGSEATYESGFVIDKFPISRPNLTFSTLTVSNMSPEDSSIYLCSGGRGVNTEAFFGQGTRLTVV.

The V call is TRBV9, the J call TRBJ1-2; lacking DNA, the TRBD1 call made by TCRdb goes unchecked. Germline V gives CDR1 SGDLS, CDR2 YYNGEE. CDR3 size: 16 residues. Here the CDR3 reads CASSATGRRDRPGYTF.

The CDR3 region is CASSTGLAGGLGDTQYF. The chain joins TRBV5-1 to TRBJ2-3; TCRdb selects TRBD2, and the lack of DNA leaves this call unchecked. The germline V gene has CDR1 SGHRS and CDR2 YFSETQ. CDR3 length equals 17 residues.

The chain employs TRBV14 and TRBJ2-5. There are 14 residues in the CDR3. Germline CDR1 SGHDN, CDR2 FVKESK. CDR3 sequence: CASSQGWVQETQYF.

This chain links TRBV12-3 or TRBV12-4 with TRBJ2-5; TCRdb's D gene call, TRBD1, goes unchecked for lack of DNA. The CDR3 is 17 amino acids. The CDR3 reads CASSFRGGTGRKETQYF.

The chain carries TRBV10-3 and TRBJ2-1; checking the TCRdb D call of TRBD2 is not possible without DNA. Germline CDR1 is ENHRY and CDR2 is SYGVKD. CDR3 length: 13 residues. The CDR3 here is CAISEDEGNEQFF.

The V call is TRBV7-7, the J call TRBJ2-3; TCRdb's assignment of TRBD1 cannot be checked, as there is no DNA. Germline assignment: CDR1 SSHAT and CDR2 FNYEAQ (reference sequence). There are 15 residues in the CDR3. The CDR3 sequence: CASSSGQGRTDTQYF.